This T cell receptor (beta chain) was profiled in a study of technical replicates of blood from several donors. CDR1 SSHAT and CDR2 FNYEAQ come from the germline V gene (reference sequence). The CDR3 length is 15 residues. Using immunoSEQ multiplex PCR, the repertoire was profiled, and TCRdb retains in-frame clones only, with some absent. The sample yields roughly 68,000 clones, 85% to 95% seen once. As to this clone: A junction boundary mismatches the germline segment, possibly from a read error.

The chain links TRBV7-7 to TRBJ2-7, with 9 nucleotides matching TRBD1. The TCR was taken from a human donor in good health. What was sequenced was T cells isolated from PBMCs. In nucleotides, the CDR3 is TGTGCTAGCAGCCGGGGGACAGGGAGTAGCTACGAGCAGTACTTC. Translation gives CASSRGTGSSYEQYF.